The 19 T cell receptor beta chains below were found in one sample sequenced in a study of T cell repertoires in cytomegalovirus infection (dated by TCRdb to 2018 to 2020). Sequencing used an Illumina HiSeq 1500. In-frame beta chains were kept once TCRdb had trimmed the public reads at Q25 with fastp and called clones with MiXCR. Rows with one shared CDR3 protein collapse into an entry with the most common genes and DNA. This sample lists about 400,000 distinct CDR3 sequences; around 18% were detected once. 8.7% of the sample belongs to the ten largest clones. The sequenced sample consisted of PBMCs. These receptors all come from a human donor in good health (CMV status not recorded). Some clones in this sample may be carry-over from other donors' samples.

This clonotype was counted ten times or more. The rearrangement uses TRBV7-8 and TRBJ1-6, with no clear D. Germline V gene lookup returns CDR1 SGHVS and CDR2 FQNEAQ. The CDR3 totals 21 residues. V dropped 1 base and J dropped 0 bases, with 22 bases sitting between them. The CDR3 here is CASSLVRQTPASSSYNSPLHF. DNA for the CDR3: TGTGCCAGCAGCTTAGTAAGGCAGACGCCGGCCTCGAGCTCCTATAATTCACCCCTCCACTTT.

The genes are TRBV7-9 and TRBJ1-1; D remains unclear. This CDR3 spans 14 amino acids. Germline values: CDR1 SEHNR, CDR2 FQNEAQ (reference sequence). V shed 4 bases and J shed 1 base, with 10 bases lying between them. CDR3 DNA sequence: TGTGCCAGCAGCTCCGGGAGATCGAACACTGAAGCTTTCTTT. Translated: CASSSGRSNTEAFF.

This chain joins TRBV2 and TRBJ2-1; 13 bases fit TRBD2. CDR3 length: 15 residues. The germline V gene has CDR1 SNHLY and CDR2 FYNNEI. Trimming took 5 bases from V and 4 from J; bases not matched to a gene: 2. For the CDR3, the DNA is TGTGCCAGCAGTCCGACTAGCGGGGGGTACAATGAGCAGTTCTTC. This codes for CASSPTSGGYNEQFF.

The V and J genes are TRBV19 and TRBJ1-2, with D maybe TRBD1 (6 bases). The V end lost 7 bases, the J end lost 6 bases, and 15 bases lay between the germline ends. Germline-derived CDR1 and CDR2 are LNHDA and SQIVND (reference sequence). This CDR3 spans 13 amino acids. CDR3 sequence (DNA): TGTGCCAGTAAACCTACAGGGAGGGATGGCTACACCTTC. It yields the protein CASKPTGRDGYTF.

The rearrangement uses TRBV12-3 or TRBV12-4 and TRBJ1-3; D call uncertain. Trimming took off 6 bases at V and 0 bases at J, with 9 bases between the two ends. The CDR3 has 14 residues. The CDR3 is CASRSLISGNTIYF. CDR3 DNA sequence: TGTGCCAGCAGGTCGCTAATCTCTGGAAACACCATATATTTT.

The V gene is TRBV2, the J gene TRBJ2-1, with a weak D call TRBD2 (5 bases). Trimming took 6 bases from V and 7 from J, leaving 10 bases between them. Germline CDR1 is SNHLY and CDR2 is FYNNEI. This CDR3 contains 12 residues. The CDR3 DNA reads TGTGCCAGCAGGGAGGAGAGGAATGAGCAGTTCTTC. Its protein product is CASREERNEQFF.

This clonotype was counted many times. The chain has TRBV12-3 or TRBV12-4 and TRBJ1-5; D is unclear. V dropped 4 bases and J dropped 0 bases, with 7 bases sitting between them. The CDR3 has 14 residues. In DNA form, the CDR3 reads TGTGCCAGCAGTTGGAGCAATAGCAATCAGCCCCAGCATTTT. This codes for CASSWSNSNQPQHF.

The J gene is TRBJ1-1, the V gene TRBV7-6, with D perhaps matching TRBD1 (5 bases). Trimming took off 5 bases at V and 9 bases at J, with 13 bases between the two ends. This CDR3 has 12 amino acids. In germline, CDR1 is SGHVS, CDR2 FNYEAQ. The CDR3 nucleotides are TGTGCCAGCAGCCCCAGGGAGGCAAAAGCTTTCTTT. Translated: CASSPREAKAFF.

V is TRBV6-2 or TRBV6-3 and J is TRBJ1-5, with TRBD1 identical over 10 bases. Germline V gene sequence: CDR1 MNHEY, CDR2 SVGEGT. The CDR3 covers 14 residues. V gave up 11 bases and J gave up 3 bases; unmatched junction bases: 7. The DNA for the CDR3 is TGTGCCGGCCGGGGGACAGGGGCCAATCAGCCCCAGCATTTT. Amino acid sequence: CAGRGTGANQPQHF.

This clonotype has only one observation. The rearrangement joins TRBV5-1 to TRBJ2-7; 7 bases are shared with TRBD2. V shed 3 bases, J shed 2 bases, and the junction held 8 bases outside the gene matches. This CDR3 is built from 15 residues. CDR1 SGHRS and CDR2 YFSETQ come from the germline V gene. CDR3 loop: CASSCSREVPYEQYF. CDR3 nucleotide sequence: TGCGCCAGCAGCTGTTCACGGGAGGTCCCCTACGAGCAGTACTTC. The whole variable domain, filled in from reference TRBV5-1 and TRBJ2-7, reads KAGVTQTPRYLIKTRGQQVTLSCSPISGHRSVSWYQQTPGQGLQFLFEYFSETQRNKGNFPGRFSGRQFSNSRSEMNVSTLELGDSALYLCASSCSREVPYEQYFGPGTRLTVT.

In its sample, this clonotype was seen many times. This chain links TRBV7-6 with TRBJ2-1; the D gene is possibly TRBD2 (6 bases). The CDR3 length is 16 residues. Germline V gene lookup returns CDR1 SGHVS and CDR2 FNYEAQ. V lost 5 bases and J lost 4, with 18 bases in between. The CDR3 sequence: CASSPPERAIYNEQFF. The CDR3 DNA reads TGTGCCAGCAGCCCCCCAGAGCGGGCGATTTACAATGAGCAGTTCTTC.

This clonotype was observed a few times. The V gene is TRBV7-9, the J gene TRBJ1-5; 10 nucleotides match TRBD1. Trimming cost V 3 bases and J 5 bases; bases outside gene matches: 4. Germline loops: CDR1 SEHNR, CDR2 FQNEAQ (reference sequence). CDR3 length: 15 amino acids. The CDR3 coding sequence is TGTGCCAGCAGCTTGGGACAGGGGCCTTATCAGCCCCAGCATTTT. Translating gives CASSLGQGPYQPQHF.

The V call is TRBV19, the J call TRBJ2-1, with 10 bases matching TRBD2. CDR1 is LNHDA, CDR2 SQIVND, per germline (reference sequence). This CDR3 has 17 amino acids. V lost 3 bases and J lost 8; bases outside the gene matches: 13. The CDR3 DNA reads as TGTGCCAGTAGTATCTTCCCCCAGCGGGAGGGCCGCTATGAGCAGTTCTTC. Its translation: CASSIFPQREGRYEQFF. Combining the CDR3 with reference TRBV19 and TRBJ2-1 gives the whole variable domain DGGITQSPKYLFRKEGQNVTLSCEQNLNHDAMYWYRQDPGQGLRLIYYSQIVNDFQKGDIAEGYSVSREKKESFPLTVTSAQKNPTAFYLCASSIFPQREGRYEQFFGPGTRLTVL.

This clonotype appeared many times. The rearrangement uses TRBV7-2 and TRBJ1-1, with TRBD1 as a possible D gene (5 bases). V lost 4 bases to trimming and J lost 0 bases, with 9 bases between them. Germline V CDR1 and CDR2: SGHTA, FQGNSA. The CDR3 consists of 14 residues. The CDR3 DNA follows: TGTGCCAGCAGCTCCGACAGTATGAACACTGAAGCTTTCTTT. Translating it yields CASSSDSMNTEAFF.

This clonotype was observed a single time. This sequence joins TRBV28 and TRBJ2-7; D is unclear. Trimming took 3 bases from V and 2 from J, leaving 8 bases between them. In germline, CDR1 is MDHEN, CDR2 SYDVKM. This CDR3 contains 13 residues. The CDR3 spells CASSFFRTYEQYF. For the CDR3, the DNA is TGTGCCAGCAGTTTCTTCCGAACCTACGAGCAGTACTTC.

This chain links TRBV12-3 or TRBV12-4 with TRBJ1-2; D may be TRBD1 (5 bases). V was pared by 3 bases and J by 8 bases, with 13 bases between. The CDR3 is 13 residues long. The CDR3 sequence: CASSLQGLGGYTF. The DNA for the CDR3 is TGTGCCAGCAGTTTGCAGGGTTTAGGAGGCTACACCTTC.

On this clonotype: A much larger clonotype is one base distant, so this may be a read error. J is TRBJ2-7 and V is TRBV7-8; D not certain. The CDR3 length is 12 residues. Germline V gives CDR1 SGHVS, CDR2 FQNEAQ. Between the trimmed V and J ends, which lost 8 bases and 0 bases, there was a span of 8 bases. The CDR3 spells CASGLSSYEQYF. For the CDR3, the DNA is TGTGCCAGCGGTCTCAGCTCCTACGAGCAGTACTTC.

This clonotype has more than one count but fewer than ten. The rearrangement links TRBV2 to TRBJ2-3; 13 bases match TRBD2. V lost 8 bases to trimming and J lost 4 bases; unmatched junction nucleotides: 0. The CDR3 has 13 residues. In germline, CDR1 is SNHLY, CDR2 FYNNEI. CDR3 region: CASGTSGADTQYF. In DNA, the CDR3 is TGTGCCAGCGGGACTAGCGGGGCAGATACGCAGTATTTT. Full variable domain (outside the CDR3, taken from reference TRBV2 and TRBJ2-3): EPEVTQTPSHQVTQMGQEVILRCVPISNHLYFYWYRQILGQKVEFLVSFYNNEISEKSEIFDDQFSVERPDGSNFTLKIRSTKLEDSAMYFCASGTSGADTQYFGPGTRLTVL.

The rearrangement joins TRBV6-1 to TRBJ1-1, with 7 bases fitting TRBD1. V lost 6 bases, J lost 4 bases, and 5 bases stayed unmatched. The CDR3 totals 13 residues. Germline CDR1 MNHNS, CDR2 SASEGT. The CDR3 is CASREQGSTEAFF. The DNA for the CDR3 is TGTGCCAGCAGGGAACAGGGGAGCACTGAAGCTTTCTTT.